This T cell receptor beta chain is from a study of post-analysis software for immune sequencing data. Carried by the TCR beta cDNA libraries were unique molecular identifiers. A population of roughly 0.95 to 10 million T cells gave rise to about 500,000 cDNA molecules. One entry per CDR3 protein results from TCRdb running MiXCR on the PCR reads. Of some 450,000 distinct CDR3 sequences listed, over 35% are singletons. This clonotype showed up just once. Its antigen is undetermined. This CDR3 spans 16 amino acids. Study observations and caveats: Normalized Chao1 diversity in multiple sclerosis patients fell significantly below that of controls. Five TRBV segments, TRBV5-6, TRBV5-1 and TRBV20-1 among them, were found more frequent in patients than controls.

Sample: blood. The sequence was obtained from a girl aged 10 to 17 with multiple sclerosis. The chain carries TRBV21-1 and TRBJ2-5; TRBD1 was called by the table and not checked on the DNA. TRBV21-1 is a documented pseudogene. In DNA, the CDR3 is TGTGCCAGCAGCAAAGACCGGGACAGGGGTAAAGAGACCCAGTACTTC. It encodes CASSKDRDRGKETQYF.